This entry lists 25 T cell receptor beta chains sequenced from one sample in a study of spatial heterogeneity in lung cancer. The time point here: sample taken at primary tumor resection. Tumor, nontumor lung or frozen PBMC supplied whole RNA, sequenced without sorting. MiXCR, applied by TCRdb to the 5' RACE reads, yields one record per CDR3 protein. The table lists some 13,000 distinct CDR3 sequences, 3.9% of them singletons. Here the sequenced sample was PBMCs, taken at surgery. The receptors derive from a male donor with early-stage non-small cell lung cancer.

This clonotype was counted at least ten times. This beta chain is a stray read from a library made for alpha chains; its abundance is not meaningful. The chain employs TRBV28 and TRBJ1-1, with D perhaps matching TRBD1 (5 bases). The CDR3 totals 13 residues. V was pared by 8 bases and J by 0 bases, with 10 bases between. CDR1 and CDR2 from the germline V gene are MDHEN and SYDVKM. This chain's CDR3 is CASLTGLNTEAFF. In DNA form, the CDR3 reads TGTGCCAGCCTTACAGGATTGAACACTGAAGCTTTCTTT.

This clonotype was recorded at least ten times. This beta chain slipped into a library made for alpha chains as a stray read, so its size is not meaningful. This rearrangement joins TRBV29-1 to TRBJ1-1, with no clear D. The CDR3 has 11 residues. Germline CDR1 SQVTM, CDR2 ANQGSEA. Trimming pared 1 base from V and 2 bases from J, leaving 2 bases between. The DNA for the CDR3 is TGCAGCGTTGAAGGTAACACTGAAGCTTTCTTT. It is translated as CSVEGNTEAFF.

By its share, this clonotype is medium-sized. This beta chain is a stray sequence in a library constructed for alpha chains; its clone size is not meaningful. The chain couples TRBV7-8 to TRBJ2-3; 7 bases map to TRBD1. CDR3 length: 17 residues. Germline CDR1 SGHVS, CDR2 FQNEAQ. V dropped 5 bases and J dropped 2; count of bases not matched to a gene: 13. The CDR3, as DNA: TGTGCCAGCAGCCTACGTTTTACAGGGGTCCCCACAGATACGCAGTATTTT. It is translated as CASSLRFTGVPTDTQYF.

This clonotype was detected ten times or more. This beta chain slipped into a library made for alpha chains as a stray read, so its size is not meaningful. The rearrangement links TRBV28 to TRBJ2-4; D unresolved. Germline V gene lookup returns CDR1 MDHEN and CDR2 SYDVKM. The V end was cut by 5 bases, the J end by 0 bases, with 11 bases between. The CDR3 length is 15 residues. The DNA for the CDR3 is TGTGCCAGCAGTCCGCCGACTGGAGCCAAAAACATTCAGTACTTC. This sequence encodes CASSPPTGAKNIQYF.

On this clonotype itself: With the library built for alpha chains, this beta chain is off target and its frequency is not meaningful. V usage is TRBV7-9 and J usage is TRBJ2-1; 9 positions match TRBD2. J gave up 7 bases and V 1 base, and 5 bases lay outside the gene matches. Germline values: CDR1 SEHNR, CDR2 FQNEAQ (reference sequence). CDR3 length: 15 residues. The CDR3 DNA reads TGTGCCAGCAGCTTAGGGCTAGCGGGGTGGAATGAGCAGTTCTTC. Residues: CASSLGLAGWNEQFF.

This clonotype has ten or more counts. This beta chain represents an off-target read in a library built for alpha chains; its size is of limited meaning. The chain employs TRBV9 and TRBJ2-7; D is tentatively TRBD1 or TRBD2 (5 bases each). This CDR3 spans 14 amino acids. V lost 0 bases and J lost 5, with 12 bases in between. The germline gives CDR1 SGDLS, CDR2 YYNGEE. The CDR3 DNA sequence: TGTGCCAGCAGCGTAGGGATAGGGACGGACGAGCAGTACTTC. Translated: CASSVGIGTDEQYF.

This clonotype was counted many times. This beta chain was picked up by a library intended for alpha chains and is off target, so its count carries little meaning. The chain recombines TRBV27 with TRBJ2-7; weak D call: TRBD1 (6 bases). This CDR3 spans 13 amino acids. Trimming pared 6 bases from V and 3 bases from J, leaving 12 bases between. The germline V gene encodes CDR1 MNHEY and CDR2 SMNVEV (reference sequence). CDR3: CASRRTVFYEQYF. CDR3 bases: TGTGCCAGCAGGCGGACAGTTTTCTACGAGCAGTACTTC.

This clonotype has ten or more counts. The library was built for alpha chains, so this beta chain is an off-target read and its size means little. This chain connects TRBV14 to TRBJ2-2; no definite D call. Germline V gene sequence: CDR1 SGHDN, CDR2 FVKESK. The V end lost 2 bases, the J end lost 2 bases, and 9 bases lay between the germline ends. CDR3 length equals 15 residues. The CDR3 loop reads CASSQMGFNTGELFF. The CDR3 coding sequence is TGTGCCAGCAGCCAAATGGGTTTTAACACCGGGGAGCTGTTTTTT.

This clonotype was observed at least ten times. As an off-target read in a library built for alpha chains, this beta chain has a frequency of little significance. The chain carries TRBV10-3 and TRBJ2-7, with no clear D. Germline loops: CDR1 ENHRY, CDR2 SYGVKD. V lost 0 bases and J lost 7, with 10 bases in between. This CDR3 is 13 amino acids long. In DNA form, the CDR3 reads TGTGCCATCAGTGAGTCGGCGGACGGGGAGCAGTACTTC. It translates to CAISESADGEQYF.

Ten or more counts support this clonotype. For a library built for alpha chains, this beta chain is a stray read; little rests on its size. This chain uses TRBV5-1 with TRBJ2-7, with D perhaps TRBD1 or TRBD2 (6 bases each). CDR1 and CDR2 from the germline V gene are SGHRS and YFSETQ. Trimming took off 4 bases at V and 0 bases at J, with 14 bases between the two ends. The CDR3 sequence is 15 residues long. The CDR3, as DNA: TGCGCCAGCAGCCCCGGGGGCGGGCGCTCCTACGAGCAGTACTTC. Its translation: CASSPGGGRSYEQYF.

Ten or more counts support this clonotype. Within a library made for alpha chains, this beta chain is off target, and its count is uninformative. The rearrangement links TRBV30 to TRBJ1-2, with 9 bases fitting TRBD1. CDR1 is GTSNPN and CDR2 is SVGIG in the germline V gene (reference sequence). This CDR3 spans 13 amino acids. The J segment lost 8 bases and the V segment lost 0 bases, leaving 4 bases of the junction unmatched. The CDR3: CAWSVQGAPGYTF. CDR3 coding DNA: TGTGCCTGGAGTGTACAGGGGGCGCCCGGCTACACCTTC.

This clonotype was counted ten times or more. This beta chain is off target for a library built for alpha chains, so its abundance means little. This rearrangement joins TRBV11-2 to TRBJ2-1; possible D gene TRBD2, 6 bases. The CDR3 has 17 residues. The germline V gene has CDR1 SGHAT and CDR2 FQNNGV. V lost 2 bases, J lost 1 base, and 15 bases lay in between. CDR3 sequence (DNA): TGTGCCAGCAGCTTACGGGGTAGCGGAAATTCCTACAATGAGCAGTTCTTC. It translates to CASSLRGSGNSYNEQFF.

This clonotype appeared a few times. This beta chain is an off-target read within a library intended for alpha chains, so its frequency means little. The chain couples TRBV3-1 to TRBJ2-2, with 9 bases that match TRBD2. V was pared by 5 bases and J by 6 bases, with 10 bases of the junction left unmatched. Germline lookup yields CDR1 LGHDT and CDR2 YNNKEL (reference sequence). The CDR3 extends over 16 amino acids. CDR3 loop: CASSSRLADGPGELFF. The CDR3 DNA reads TGTGCCAGCAGCTCCAGACTAGCGGACGGGCCCGGGGAGCTGTTTTTT.

The table lists this clonotype with many counts. Little can be read into the size of this beta chain, an off-target read in a library designed for alpha chains. The rearrangement links TRBV3-1 to TRBJ1-2, with unresolved D. The germline V gene has CDR1 LGHDT and CDR2 YNNKEL (reference sequence). Trimming left V 4 bases short and J 7 bases short, with 10 bases between. This CDR3 spans 12 amino acids. In DNA, the CDR3 is TGTGCCAGCAGCCCCTCGGGCTTTGGCTACACCTTC. Residues: CASSPSGFGYTF.

Turning to this clonotype: The size of this beta chain means little, since it is a stray read in a library made for alpha chains. The rearrangement joins TRBV19 to TRBJ1-5; D ambiguous. The V end lost 3 bases, the J end lost 0 bases, and 12 bases lay between the germline ends. Germline-derived CDR1 and CDR2 are LNHDA and SQIVND (reference sequence). The CDR3 consists of 16 residues. The CDR3 here is CASSIRASYSNQPQHF. CDR3 in DNA: TGTGCCAGTAGTATCCGGGCCTCGTATAGCAATCAGCCCCAGCATTTT.

This clonotype was recorded once. A much bigger clone sits one base away, suggesting this may be a read error. The library was prepared for alpha chains; this beta chain is a stray read, so its frequency means little. Here the CDR3 DNA reads TGTGGCAGTAGTATAAGCGGCTCTAGTAGGACCCAGTACTTC. Its protein product is CGSSISGSSRTQYF. The chain carries TRBV19 and TRBJ2-5; possible D gene TRBD2, 5 bases. CDR1 LNHDA and CDR2 SQIVND come from the germline V gene (reference sequence). This CDR3 spans 14 amino acids.

This clonotype was seen many times. This beta chain is an off-target read within a library intended for alpha chains, so its frequency means little. The chain recombines TRBV6-2 or TRBV6-3 with TRBJ2-5; D perhaps matches TRBD1 (6 bases). The CDR3 spans 13 residues. Trimming pared 5 bases from V and 3 bases from J, leaving 10 bases between. Germline CDR1 MNHEY, CDR2 SVGEGT. CDR3 amino acids: CASSNTGKETQYF. The DNA of the CDR3 is TGTGCCAGCAGTAACACAGGGAAAGAGACCCAGTACTTC.

In its sample, this clonotype was seen many times. Since the library was made to target alpha chains, this beta chain is a stray read and its abundance is not meaningful. Written as DNA, the CDR3 is TGTGCCACCTCCCCGCAGGCCCAAGAGACCCAGTACTTC. Protein: CATSPQAQETQYF. The V call is TRBV15, the J call TRBJ2-5; D is unclear. This CDR3 has 13 residues. The germline gives CDR1 LNHNV, CDR2 YYDKDF (reference sequence). V lost 8 bases to trimming and J lost 1 base, with 11 bases between them.

The sample holds a few counts of this clonotype. This beta chain turned up in a library designed for alpha chains; as an off-target read, its abundance says little. The genes are TRBV4-1 and TRBJ2-2; 9 bases fit TRBD1. The CDR3 has 15 amino acids. The J segment lost 1 base and the V segment lost 4 bases, leaving 1 base of the junction unmatched. Germline-derived CDR1 and CDR2 are MGHRA and YSYEKL. The DNA for the CDR3 is TGCGCCAGCAGCCTGGGACAGGGGAACACCGGGGAGCTGTTTTTT. Protein: CASSLGQGNTGELFF.

Many counts were recorded for this clonotype. A library prepared for alpha chains yielded this beta chain as an off-target read; its size is of little meaning. V is TRBV28 and J is TRBJ2-7; 10 nucleotides align to TRBD2. This CDR3 spans 14 amino acids. CDR1 and CDR2 from the germline V gene are MDHEN and SYDVKM. With 4 bases clipped from V and 0 bases from J, the junction kept 0 bases outside the gene matches. CDR3 amino acids: CASSSSGSSYEQYF. The CDR3 coding sequence is TGTGCCAGCAGTTCTAGCGGGAGCTCCTACGAGCAGTACTTC.

This clonotype came up many times. Since it is a stray read in a library aimed at alpha chains, this beta chain has a size that is not meaningful. V usage is TRBV28 and J usage is TRBJ2-3; D uncertain. The germline V gene has CDR1 MDHEN and CDR2 SYDVKM. The V end was cut by 3 bases, the J end by 1 base, with 8 bases between. This CDR3 has 14 residues. The CDR3 loop is CASSFLSRTDTQYF. The DNA for the CDR3 is TGTGCCAGCAGTTTTCTATCTCGCACAGATACGCAGTATTTT.

This clonotype was seen at least ten times. This beta chain represents an off-target read in a library built for alpha chains; its size is of limited meaning. The J gene is TRBJ1-1, the V gene TRBV7-2; the D is unclear. The V end was cut by 5 bases, the J end by 8 bases, with 12 bases between. The CDR3 spans 12 residues. Looked up from germline, CDR1 is SGHTA and CDR2 is FQGNSA. CDR3 DNA: TGTGCCAGCAGCAACCCCTACGAGGAAGCTTTCTTT. Translated: CASSNPYEEAFF.

This clonotype has ten or more counts. This beta chain turned up in a library designed for alpha chains; as an off-target read, its abundance says little. The rearrangement uses TRBV5-1 and TRBJ2-7; 7 nucleotides align to TRBD1. Germline assignment: CDR1 SGHRS and CDR2 YFSETQ. The CDR3 is made up of 15 amino acids. Losses at the gene ends were 4 bases for V and 4 bases for J; bases not matched to a gene: 11. The CDR3 DNA follows: TGCGCCAGCAGCCTTGCCCTGCCAGGGGGTTACGAGCAGTACTTC. Amino acids: CASSLALPGGYEQYF.

This clonotype was detected ten times or more. The library was designed around alpha chains, so this beta chain is a stray read whose abundance carries little weight. V usage is TRBV12-2 and J usage is TRBJ2-2; the table's D call, TRBD1, was not checked against the DNA. TRBV12-2 is a documented pseudogene. The CDR3 loop spans 14 amino acids. The CDR3 reads CASRGEGSRVELFF. DNA for the CDR3: TGTGCAAGTCGAGGAGAGGGGTCCCGAGTGGAGCTGTTTTTT.

Many counts were recorded for this clonotype. Being off target in a library aimed at alpha chains, this beta chain has a size of little meaning. V is TRBV20-1 and J is TRBJ2-1; the match to TRBD2 covers 8 bases. Germline values: CDR1 DFQATT, CDR2 SNEGSKA (reference sequence). The CDR3 covers 16 residues. The J segment lost 3 bases and the V segment lost 5 bases, leaving 12 bases of the junction unmatched. CDR3 region: CSAESREGRFYNEQFF. The DNA for the CDR3 is TGCAGTGCTGAGTCCCGGGAGGGCCGATTCTACAATGAGCAGTTCTTC.